This entry is about one T cell receptor beta chain. This record belongs to a study of blood T cell repertoires in COVID-19. Study overall: Sites in the United States, Italy and Spain provided acute and convalescent COVID-19 samples.

Original data processing: Amplification of reference gene primers provided the estimated nucleated cell counts. The method was immunoSEQ multiplex PCR; TCRdb's version includes in-frame clones alone and lacks a portion of them. V and J calls and clone size follow that table, whereas D and trimming were derived from the DNA. The sample gives some 200,000 clones, about 88% of which show up once; 2.5% to 3.5% is in the top ten. CDR3 size: 16 residues. From germline, CDR1 is KGHDR and CDR2 SFDVKD. The J segment lost 3 bases and the V segment lost 2 bases, leaving 7 bases of the junction unmatched. Sequencing was done on a sample of peripheral blood. This receptor was identified in a man aged 45-60 years who had recovered from COVID-19. The V gene is TRBV24-1, the J gene TRBJ2-5, with 8 nucleotides matching TRBD1. Here the CDR3 reads CATSDSPGGVKETQYF. In DNA, the CDR3 is TGTGCCACCAGTGATTCCCCAGGGGGCGTTAAAGAGACCCAGTACTTC.